The text below deals with one TCR beta chain. The entry originates in a study of blood T cell repertoires in COVID-19. Study-wide background: COVID-19 samples, acute and convalescent, were from the United States, Italy and Spain.

As originally analysed: Amplifying reference gene primers gave estimates of nucleated cell counts. Assay used: immunoSEQ multiplex PCR; TCRdb lists only in-frame clones, some missing. From that table come the V and J calls and clone size; the DNA was used to work out D and trimming. This sample has roughly 91,000 clones, with under 85% found just once. V dropped 3 bases and J dropped 4 bases, with 13 bases sitting between them. CDR3 length: 15 amino acids. Germline V gene lookup returns CDR1 KGHSH and CDR2 LQKENI. The receptor was isolated from a man between 65 and 85 years old with acute or convalescent COVID-19. Sequenced sample: peripheral blood. The genes are TRBV18 and TRBJ1-5, with TRBD1 as a possible D gene (5 bases). CDR3 amino acids: CASSPGAGQNQPQHF. CDR3 coding DNA: TGTGCCAGCTCACCTGGGGCAGGACAAAATCAGCCCCAGCATTTT.